This entry features one T cell receptor (beta chain) sequence. This receptor's antigen is unknown. Qualities for individual bases were not recorded, and no much larger clone is one base off. The immunoSEQ Assay, a bias-controlled multiplex PCR, was used to amplify TCRbeta CDR3 regions from genomic DNA. Concerning the study's data processing: Nucleated cell counts per sample were estimated from amplification of reference gene primers within the assay. To quantify the absolute abundance of each unique TCRbeta CDR3 rearrangement, sequence reads were collapsed and filtered. For each sample, productive Simpson clonality was calculated as the square root of Simpson's diversity index over productive rearrangements. TCRdb took over this immuneACCESS table, retaining in-frame rearrangements with V and J assigned. Such tables are incomplete; in checked studies, under half of the missing clones stem from an unresolved V gene, and the remainder is unexplained. D and trimming were read from the DNA, whereas the V and J calls and clone size are those reported in that table. The sample profile shows a few hundred thousand clones; 70% to 90% of them were found once. The top ten clonotypes cover 1.5% to 2% of the sample.

Spanning cysteine to phenylalanine, the CDR3 consists of 13 amino acids. The entry retains the CDR3 DNA only, 39 bases that are in frame from base 1. Sequences SGHTA (CDR1) and FQGNSA (CDR2) are obtained from the germline V gene. V ends up 5 bases short and J 6 bases short, with an unmatched junction base count of 4. Enrolling through a virtual design, the prospective study's participants ranged in age from roughly 18 to 95 years and lived across roughly 24 United States geographic areas. Cohort assignment in the prospective study relied on participant-reported clinical history from a screening survey and a study questionnaire. Recovered participants in ImmuneRACE Cohort 3 were defined as having two consecutive negative NP/OP PCR tests, clearance from a healthcare professional, or resolution of symptoms. In the prospective study, whole blood, serum and a nasopharyngeal or oropharyngeal swab were collected from each participant by mobile phlebotomists. Participants in the prospective study had the option to provide additional blood draws and questionnaires over a roughly 2-month period. Before DNA extraction, prospective study blood samples were shipped either frozen or at room temperature.

The data originate from a study of blood T cell repertoires in COVID-19 (dated by TCRdb to 2020 to 2022). Background for the entire study: The collaborator samples originated in the United States, Italy and Spain and spanned the acute and convalescent phases of COVID-19. The material from the prospective study consisted of cDNA or gDNA derived from T cells, B-cell-depleted T cells, or PBMCs. Subjects who had been exposed to COVID-19, were actively infected with it, or had recovered from it provided the deeply sampled blood TCRbeta repertoires that made up the dataset. A freely available public database, intended as a resource for researchers studying the immune response to SARS-CoV-2, is where the repertoires were released. The samples were drawn from two sources: the first 160 participants of the ongoing ImmuneRACE study, and over 950 subjects contributed by 6 global collaborators. Sample metadata almost always included a de-identified subject ID, COVID-19 status, age in years and sex. Where available, HLA class I and class II types were obtained from metadata supplied by the sample provider rather than from assay-based typing. The paper as a whole reports these results and caveats: Clinical and demographic metadata were provided uncurated, with the amount varying by source and participant.

This chain joins TRBV7-2 to TRBJ1-5, and 7 junction bases match TRBD1. This sequence was found in a woman aged 40 to 49 who had recovered from COVID-19. The sample was PBMCs or T cells enriched from blood (not recorded which). At the DNA level, the sequence is TGTGCCAGCAGCCAGGGGGGTCGTCAGCCCCAGCATTTT. This gives the protein CASSQGGRQPQHF.